The rows below give T cell receptor beta chains drawn from one sample of a study of patients and donors after allogeneic stem cell transplantation. TCRdb redid the calling of the RT-PCR reads with MiXCR, one entry per CDR3 protein. This table holds fewer than 95,000 distinct CDR3 sequences, 5% found once. Sequenced material: blood, either unsorted or a sorted T cell fraction (not recorded which). The receptors derive from a human donor who was either an allogeneic HSCT recipient or a stem cell or donor lymphocyte infusion donor (not recorded which). It is not recorded whose cells these are; they may come from a transplant donor. CDR3s include the opening cysteine and the closing phenylalanine or tryptophan. D genes are given only for firm matches. Expanded clones get a size class; other rows say once, few or many, or leave the size out.

TRBJ1-5 | many | TRBV20-1 | . | CSASGGNQPQHF | TGCAGTGCTAGCGGGGGCAATCAGCCCCAGCATTTT
TRBJ2-3 | few | TRBV28 | . | CATLGPQGRVQADTQYF | TGTGCCACCCTCGGCCCCCAAGGGCGCGTCCAAGCAGATACGCAGTATTTT
TRBJ2-1 | many | TRBV27 | . | CASSDQGNSYNEQFF | TGTGCCAGCAGTGATCAGGGAAACTCCTACAATGAGCAGTTCTTC
TRBJ2-1 | many | TRBV6-1 | TRBD1 | CASRMQQGALGNEQFF | TGTGCCAGCAGAATGCAACAGGGGGCGCTTGGTAATGAGCAGTTCTTC
TRBJ1-1 | many | TRBV29-1 | . | CSVEDGGGAEAFF | TGCAGCGTTGAAGATGGGGGAGGCGCTGAAGCTTTCTTT
TRBJ2-7 | many | TRBV5-1 | . | CASSPDGGRSSYEQYF | TGCGCCAGCAGCCCGGACGGGGGACGAAGCTCCTACGAGCAGTACTTC
TRBJ2-1 | many | TRBV30 | . | CAWSRGIPPNEQFF | TGTGCCTGGAGCCGCGGGATCCCACCTAATGAGCAGTTCTTC
TRBJ1-1 | many | TRBV2 | . | CASSDLLDTEAFF | TGTGCCAGCAGTGATCTTCTGGACACTGAAGCTTTCTTT
TRBJ2-7 | many | TRBV7-2 | TRBD2 | CASMLAGSYEQYF | TGTGCCAGCATGCTAGCGGGATCCTACGAGCAGTACTTC
TRBJ2-4 | . | TRBV28 | . | CASSFLGGAKNIQYF | TGTGCCAGCAGTTTTTTAGGGGGGGCCAAAAACATTCAGTACTTC
TRBJ2-5 | . | TRBV20-1 | . | CSASRTQQETQYF | TGCAGTGCTAGTAGGACACAACAAGAGACCCAGTACTTC
TRBJ1-2 | many | TRBV12-3/TRBV12-4 | . | CASSQTVLGGYTF | TGTGCCAGCAGTCAGACTGTGTTGGGTGGCTACACCTTC
TRBJ2-1 | many | TRBV7-9 | . | CASSPYMVNNEQFF | TGTGCCAGCAGCCCTTATATGGTCAACAATGAGCAGTTCTTC
TRBJ1-1 | many | TRBV9 | . | CASSVDRVSEAFF | TGTGCCAGCAGCGTAGACCGTGTATCTGAAGCTTTCTTT
TRBJ2-1 | many | TRBV11-2 | TRBD1 | CASSSLDRGLILDEQFF | TGTGCCAGCAGCTCATTAGATAGGGGGCTAATATTGGATGAGCAGTTCTTC
TRBJ2-5 | many | TRBV5-6 | . | CASSLSQGRKTQYF | TGTGCCAGCAGCTTGTCGCAGGGTCGGAAGACCCAGTACTTC
TRBJ1-5 | many | TRBV10-2 | . | CASGDPNQPQHF | TGCGCCAGTGGGGACCCCAATCAGCCCCAGCATTTT
TRBJ2-6 | few | TRBV2 | . | CANKGGWSSGANVLTF | TGTGCCAACAAGGGGGGCTGGAGCTCTGGGGCCAACGTCCTGACTTTC
TRBJ2-2 | many | TRBV20-1 | TRBD2 | CSARETRGGRNTGELFF | TGCAGTGCTAGAGAGACCCGAGGCGGGAGGAACACCGGGGAGCTGTTTTTT
TRBJ2-7 | many | TRBV28 | TRBD2 | CASSSTRGLTSGTYEQYF | TGTGCCAGCAGTTCGACCCGAGGCTTGACTAGCGGCACCTACGAGCAGTACTTC
TRBJ2-3 | many | TRBV29-1 | . | CSIRQGGSTDTQYF | TGCAGCATAAGACAGGGAGGCAGCACAGATACGCAGTATTTT
TRBJ1-4 | many | TRBV20-1 | . | CMGQGEGEKLFF | TGCATGGGGCAGGGAGAGGGGGAAAAACTGTTTTTT
TRBJ1-2 | . | TRBV12-3/TRBV12-4 | TRBD1 | CASSLVWEGADYTF | TGTGCCAGCAGTTTAGTCTGGGAGGGGGCCGACTACACCTTC
TRBJ2-7 | many | TRBV11-2 | . | CASSRQSYEQYF | TGTGCCAGCAGCCGACAGTCCTACGAGCAGTACTTC
TRBJ2-7 | many | TRBV2 | TRBD1 | CASSGDRASYEQYF | TGTGCCAGCAGTGGAGACAGGGCTTCCTACGAGCAGTACTTC
TRBJ2-6 | many | TRBV7-9 | . | CASSSGVGGANVLTF | TGTGCCAGCAGCTCCGGGGTTGGAGGGGCCAACGTCCTGACTTTC
TRBJ1-2 | many | TRBV2 | TRBD1 | CASTPGQIYGYTF | TGTGCCAGCACCCCGGGACAGATCTATGGCTACACCTTC
TRBJ1-1 | many | TRBV5-1 | . | CASSSGREDTEAFF | TGCGCCAGCAGCTCGGGCCGTGAAGACACTGAAGCTTTCTTT
TRBJ2-1 | many | TRBV29-1 | . | CSSVESSYNEQFF | TGCAGCAGTGTGGAGAGCTCCTACAATGAGCAGTTCTTC
TRBJ1-1 | many | TRBV15 | . | CATSPARQTNTEAFF | TGTGCCACCAGCCCTGCCCGCCAGACGAACACTGAAGCTTTCTTT
TRBJ1-4 | . | TRBV5-1 | . | CASSPEGATNEKLFF | TGCGCCAGCAGCCCCGAAGGGGCAACTAATGAAAAACTGTTTTTT
TRBJ1-4 | many | TRBV10-3 | . | CAISRTRTGEEKLFF | TGTGCCATCAGTCGTACCCGGACCGGCGAAGAAAAACTGTTTTTT
TRBJ1-4 | many | TRBV9 | TRBD1 | CASSVADGDREKLFF | TGTGCCAGCAGCGTAGCCGATGGGGACAGGGAAAAACTGTTTTTT
TRBJ1-3 | . | TRBV14 | . | CASSQANTIYF | TGTGCCAGCAGCCAAGCAAACACCATATATTTT
TRBJ2-5 | few | TRBV5-4 | TRBD2 | CASSPGRGRETQYF | TGTGCCAGCAGCCCGGGGAGGGGCCGGGAGACCCAGTACTTC
TRBJ2-3 | many | TRBV7-9 | TRBD1 | CASSAGQGADTQYF | TGTGCCAGCAGCGCGGGACAGGGGGCAGATACGCAGTATTTT
TRBJ2-3 | . | TRBV2 | . | CASSLIGSTDTQYF | TGTGCCAGCAGCCTTATCGGGAGCACAGATACGCAGTATTTT